This TCR beta chain was captured by sequencing in a study of radiation and T cells in renal cell carcinoma. Study context: Nephrectomy followed 15 Gy stereotactic body radiation by 4 weeks. Findings and caveats of the study: Baseline intratumoral clonotype presence is unknown without pretreatment biopsies. Top tumor clonotypes rose in blood 2 weeks post-radiation, then contracted.

Concerning this clone itself: Its antigen is currently unknown.

Trimming stripped 5 bases from V and 4 bases from J, with 9 bases between. Looked up from germline, CDR1 is GTSNPN and CDR2 is SVGIG (reference sequence). This CDR3 has 13 amino acids. Sequencing was performed with immunoSEQ multiplex PCR; in TCRdb, only in-frame clones are kept and a portion is missing. The top ten hold approximately 31% of the sample, which has fewer than 30,000 clones, 81% seen once. Time point: blood 2 weeks post-SBRT. Sample treatment: 15 Gy SBRT to primary tumor, nephrectomy 4 weeks later. The patient's renal cell carcinoma had clear cell pathology. The gene calls are TRBV30 and TRBJ2-6; D perhaps matches TRBD1 (5 bases). The sample in question was blood, obtained from a patient whose treatment included radiotherapy and nephrectomy. The clonotype comes from a man between 60 and 75 years old with renal cell carcinoma. The CDR3 reads CAWVTAGANVLTF. The CDR3 coding sequence is TGTGCCTGGGTGACAGCCGGGGCCAACGTCCTGACTTTC.